Listed below are T cell receptor beta chains from one sample, sequenced in a study of CD8 T cells in ankylosing spondylitis. TCRdb redid the calling of the 5' RACE reads with MiXCR, one entry per CDR3 protein. The sample yields about 230,000 distinct CDR3 sequences, 8% to 9% seen once. The sequencing input was blood, either unsorted or a sorted T cell fraction (not recorded which). The receptors were sampled from a female donor with ankylosing spondylitis or in good health (not recorded which). Both conserved end residues are part of each CDR3. D genes are given only for firm matches. Size is stated for part of the rows, as once, few or many counts, or as a class when the clone is expanded.

j_gene,abundance,v_gene,d_gene,CDR3aa,CDR3nt
TRBJ2-7,many,TRBV20-1,TRBD2,CRPSSGSYEQYF,TGCAGGCCCTCTAGCGGCTCCTACGAGCAGTACTTC
TRBJ1-2,many,TRBV20-1,-,CSARLGDRGYTF,TGCAGTGCTAGGTTAGGGGATCGGGGCTACACCTTC
TRBJ1-2,many,TRBV4-3,-,CASSQEQGGYTF,TGCGCCAGCAGCCAGGAACAGGGCGGCTACACCTTC
TRBJ1-2,many,TRBV29-1,TRBD1,CSVEVGQGVYGYTF,TGCAGCGTTGAGGTGGGACAGGGGGTCTATGGCTACACCTTC
TRBJ1-2,many,TRBV6-5,-,CASSYRSRGQPNYGYTF,TGTGCCAGCAGTTACCGTTCGAGGGGACAACCTAACTATGGCTACACCTTC
TRBJ2-2,many,TRBV4-1,-,CASGPPPSGGGELFF,TGCGCCAGCGGGCCTCCCCCCTCCGGTGGCGGGGAGCTGTTTTTT
TRBJ2-1,-,TRBV20-1,-,CSARVLPTTYFEQFF,TGCAGTGCTAGAGTCCTACCCACTACTTACTTTGAGCAGTTCTTC
TRBJ1-1,many,TRBV7-2,-,CASSLVTGGTEAFF,TGTGCCAGCAGCTTAGTCACGGGGGGGACTGAAGCTTTCTTT
TRBJ2-7,-,TRBV20-1,TRBD2,CSARDGGTSGRWGSYEQYF,TGCAGTGCTAGAGATGGCGGAACTAGCGGGAGGTGGGGATCCTACGAGCAGTACTTC
TRBJ2-7,many,TRBV27,TRBD2,CASSSPTSGRAAEQYF,TGTGCCAGCAGTTCCCCTACCAGCGGGAGGGCCGCCGAGCAGTACTTC
TRBJ1-6,many,TRBV4-3,-,CASSQLPGVAPLHF,TGCGCCAGCAGCCAACTACCAGGTGTAGCTCCCCTCCACTTT
TRBJ1-2,many,TRBV19,TRBD1,CASSDRDRVSGYTF,TGTGCCAGTAGTGACCGGGACAGGGTGTCCGGCTACACCTTC
TRBJ1-1,few,TRBV29-1,-,CSVDEGGMNTEAFF,TGCAGCGTTGACGAGGGGGGGATGAACACTGAAGCTTTCTTT
TRBJ2-2,many,TRBV20-1,TRBD1,CSARNRGRDTGELFF,TGCAGTGCTAGAAACAGGGGGCGGGACACCGGGGAGCTGTTTTTT
TRBJ1-1,many,TRBV29-1,-,CSVGALSGGTEAFF,TGCAGCGTTGGCGCTCTGTCGGGCGGCACTGAAGCTTTCTTT
TRBJ1-2,many,TRBV20-1,TRBD1,CSARAPGQGGSYGYTF,TGCAGTGCTAGAGCCCCAGGACAGGGTGGTTCCTATGGCTACACCTTC
TRBJ2-5,many,TRBV5-1,TRBD2,CASSSLLAETQYF,TGCGCCAGCAGCTCACTACTAGCGGAGACCCAGTACTTC
TRBJ1-1,many,TRBV29-1,-,CSVVSNTEAFF,TGCAGCGTCGTTTCGAACACTGAAGCTTTCTTT
TRBJ2-2,many,TRBV5-1,-,CASRSPGTGELFF,TGCGCCAGCAGATCACCCGGCACCGGGGAGCTGTTTTTT
TRBJ1-3,few,TRBV7-9,-,CASSPAEVISGNTIYF,TGTGCCAGCAGCCCTGCGGAGGTAATCTCTGGAAACACCATATATTTT
TRBJ2-5,many,TRBV29-1,TRBD1,CSVTRDRGLETQYF,TGCAGCGTGACCCGGGACAGGGGGTTAGAGACCCAGTACTTC
TRBJ1-1,many,TRBV3-1,-,CASSQGLIGPESVTEAFF,TGTGCCAGCAGCCAAGGACTTATAGGGCCAGAGTCGGTCACTGAAGCTTTCTTT
TRBJ1-1,-,TRBV7-9,-,CASILGWNTEAFF,TGTGCCAGCATCCTGGGGTGGAACACTGAAGCTTTCTTT
TRBJ2-5,many,TRBV7-8,-,CASSFALDREGETQYF,TGTGCCAGCAGCTTCGCCTTGGACAGGGAGGGAGAGACCCAGTACTTC
TRBJ1-5,many,TRBV20-1,TRBD1,CSARTGYSNQPQHF,TGCAGTGCCCGGACAGGCTATAGCAATCAGCCCCAGCATTTT
TRBJ2-7,-,TRBV20-1,TRBD2,CCARDGAPAGVAYEQYF,TGCTGTGCTAGAGATGGAGCGCCAGCGGGAGTGGCCTACGAGCAGTACTTC
TRBJ2-2,few,TRBV2,-,CVSRKTDYAGELFF,TGTGTCAGCAGAAAGACAGACTATGCCGGGGAGCTGTTTTTT
TRBJ2-1,many,TRBV7-9,-,CASARRGHSYNEQFF,TGTGCCAGCGCCCGCCGGGGGCACTCCTACAATGAGCAGTTCTTC
TRBJ2-2,few,TRBV5-1,TRBD2,CASSLEGLAATGELFF,TGCGCCAGCAGCTTGGAGGGACTAGCGGCTACCGGGGAGCTGTTTTTT
TRBJ2-7,many,TRBV20-1,-,CSAPRGVHEQYF,TGCAGTGCTCCGCGGGGAGTTCACGAGCAGTACTTC
TRBJ2-7,many,TRBV11-2,-,CASSLEGTGYEQYF,TGTGCCAGCAGCTTAGAGGGGACGGGCTACGAGCAGTACTTC
TRBJ2-5,many,TRBV10-3,-,CAIRAGPQETQYF,TGTGCCATCAGGGCCGGGCCCCAGGAGACCCAGTACTTC
TRBJ1-5,many,TRBV5-5,-,CASSLRGSNQPQHF,TGTGCCAGCAGCTTGCGTGGGAGCAATCAGCCCCAGCATTTT
TRBJ2-3,many,TRBV4-2,TRBD2,CASSLFPRREEGTDTQYF,TGTGCCAGCAGCCTCTTCCCCCGGCGGGAGGAGGGCACAGATACGCAGTATTTT
TRBJ2-1,-,TRBV7-9,-,CASSTGPRGAAYNEQFF,TGTGCCAGCAGCACCGGGCCTCGGGGGGCAGCCTACAATGAGCAGTTCTTC
TRBJ1-1,-,TRBV5-1,-,CASGILNTEAFF,TGCGCCAGCGGGATATTGAACACTGAAGCTTTCTTT
TRBJ1-4,many,TRBV5-1,TRBD1,CASSGGTGSEKLFF,TGCGCCAGCAGCGGCGGGACAGGGAGTGAAAAACTGTTTTTT
TRBJ1-2,many,TRBV9,TRBD1,CASSWTGDLGYTF,TGTGCCAGCAGCTGGACAGGAGACCTTGGCTACACCTTC
TRBJ1-1,-,TRBV4-3,-,CVSSQDWSADNMNTEAFF,TGCGTCAGCAGCCAAGACTGGTCGGCAGACAACATGAACACTGAAGCTTTCTTT
TRBJ2-1,many,TRBV6-4,-,CASSDSNEQFF,TGTGCCAGCAGTGACTCGAATGAGCAGTTCTTC
TRBJ1-1,many,TRBV6-2/TRBV6-3,-,CASSYYSANTEAFF,TGTGCCAGCAGTTATTACAGCGCGAACACTGAAGCTTTCTTT
TRBJ2-3,few,TRBV14,-,CASSQASASITQYF,TGTGCCAGCAGCCAAGCTTCCGCTAGCATCACGCAGTATTTT
TRBJ2-5,many,TRBV20-1,-,CTPWQGETQYF,TGCACTCCGTGGCAGGGGGAGACCCAGTACTTC
TRBJ1-1,many,TRBV11-2,TRBD1,CASSHQPGQGGTEAFF,TGTGCCAGCAGCCACCAGCCGGGACAGGGAGGAACTGAAGCTTTCTTT
TRBJ2-3,few,TRBV5-8,TRBD1,CASSTDRGGVTDTQYF,TGTGCCAGCAGCACGGACAGGGGAGGGGTCACAGATACGCAGTATTTT
TRBJ2-7,many,TRBV27,-,CASSLSGRSSYEQYF,TGTGCCAGCAGTTTATCAGGCAGGAGCTCCTACGAGCAGTACTTC
TRBJ2-5,-,TRBV12-3/TRBV12-4,TRBD2,CASRLAGLTETQYF,TGTGCCAGCAGACTAGCGGGGCTAACAGAGACCCAGTACTTC
TRBJ2-1,-,TRBV4-1,-,CASSRSDSRNEQFF,TGCGCCAGCAGCCGGTCCGATAGCCGCAATGAGCAGTTCTTC